These 32 T cell receptor beta chains were all obtained from the same sample, sequenced in a study of T cell responses to AZD1222 COVID-19 vaccine. The method was immunoSEQ multiplex PCR; TCRdb's version includes in-frame clones alone and lacks a portion of them. The sample lists 130,000 to 150,000 clones; around 90% were seen once. The sequenced sample was peripheral blood, obtained 28 days after the second dose of the MenACWY control vaccine. All receptors derive from an adult who received the MenACWY meningococcal vaccine as a control.

V is TRBV6-5 and J is TRBJ1-2; TRBD1 matches 9 bases. CDR1 MNHEY and CDR2 SVGAGI come from the germline V gene. The CDR3 runs to 15 residues. V lost 5 bases to trimming and J lost 6 bases; unmatched junction nucleotides: 10. The CDR3 spells CASSPQGADVDGYTF. The CDR3, as DNA: TGTGCCAGCAGTCCACAGGGGGCCGACGTGGATGGCTACACCTTC.

The rearrangement joins TRBV29-1 to TRBJ2-5, with D perhaps given as TRBD1 or TRBD2 (5 bases each). The germline gives CDR1 SQVTM, CDR2 ANQGSEA. V lost 7 bases and J 0 bases, leaving 12 bases between the germline ends. The CDR3 runs 13 residues. DNA for the CDR3: TGCAGCGCAAGAACGGGGCACCAAGAGACCCAGTACTTC. As protein: CSARTGHQETQYF. Complete variable domain (other parts from reference TRBV29-1 and TRBJ2-5): SAVISQKPSRDICQRGTSLTIQCQVDSQVTMMFWYRQQPGQSLTLIATANQGSEATYESGFVIDKFPISRPNLTFSTLTVSNMSPEDSSIYLCSARTGHQETQYFGPGTRLLVL.

This clone is labeled as medium-sized. This CDR3 is CSASLAVSTDTQYF. In DNA form, the CDR3 reads TGCAGTGCTAGTCTAGCGGTTAGCACAGATACGCAGTATTTT. V usage is TRBV20-1 and J usage is TRBJ2-3, with 7 bases that match TRBD2. This CDR3 region has 14 residues. Germline-derived CDR1 and CDR2 are DFQATT and SNEGSKA (reference sequence). The trim removed 3 bases at V and 0 bases at J, leaving 3 bases unmatched.

This clone has just a few counts. Other DNA sequences of this sample code for an identical CDR3. This chain links TRBV19 with TRBJ2-2; D not resolved. This CDR3 region has 12 residues. Germline V gene lookup returns CDR1 LNHDA and CDR2 SQIVND (reference sequence). The V and J ends lost 6 bases and 5 bases respectively, with 7 bases between them. As DNA, the CDR3 is TGTGCCAGTAGGTTGTGGACCGGGGAGCTGTTTTTT. Its translation: CASRLWTGELFF.

The chain couples TRBV19 to TRBJ1-5; D is uncertain. The CDR3 contains 14 residues. Trimming pared 4 bases from V and 2 bases from J, leaving 9 bases between. From germline, CDR1 is LNHDA and CDR2 SQIVND (reference sequence). CDR3 in amino acids: CASSTGNGNQPQHF. The DNA for the CDR3 is TGTGCCAGTAGTACCGGAAACGGCAATCAGCCCCAGCATTTT.

This chain connects TRBV7-2 to TRBJ2-5; possibly TRBD2 for D (5 bases). Deletions cut 5 bases from V and 5 bases from J, with 15 bases between. Germline V CDR1 and CDR2: SGHTA, FQGNSA. This CDR3 is built from 14 residues. The CDR3 sequence is CASSQISSWETQYF. CDR3 nucleotides: TGTGCCAGCAGCCAAATCTCTAGCTGGGAGACCCAGTACTTC.

V is TRBV5-1 and J is TRBJ1-1; D is unresolved. Germline V lookup: CDR1 SGHRS, CDR2 YFSETQ. V was shortened by 4 bases and J by 0 bases, with 16 bases between the two germline ends. This CDR3 comprises 16 residues. Written as DNA, the CDR3 is TGCGCCAGCAGCCCGGTAGTTGCGGTAATGAACACTGAAGCTTTCTTT. Protein sequence: CASSPVVAVMNTEAFF.

The chain couples TRBV6-5 to TRBJ1-6; D remains unclear. V gave up 6 bases and J gave up 8 bases, with 8 bases separating them. This CDR3 is built from 12 residues. The germline gives CDR1 MNHEY, CDR2 SVGAGI. CDR3 sequence (DNA): TGTGCCAGCAGGAACACTGATTCACCCCTCCACTTT. Protein sequence: CASRNTDSPLHF.

The rearrangement uses TRBV9 and TRBJ2-5, with 8 bases lining up with TRBD1. Germline loops: CDR1 SGDLS, CDR2 YYNGEE. V lost 0 bases to trimming and J lost 5 bases; unmatched junction nucleotides: 9. The length of the CDR3 is 16 residues. CDR3 sequence: CASSVVGTGGIETQYF. The CDR3 DNA reads as TGTGCCAGCAGCGTAGTAGGAACAGGGGGTATTGAGACCCAGTACTTC.

The V and J genes are TRBV25-1 and TRBJ1-5; D not resolved. V was cut by 1 base and J by 5 bases, with 12 bases left in between. CDR3 length equals 15 residues. Germline V gene sequence: CDR1 MGHDK, CDR2 SYGVNS. DNA for the CDR3: TGTGCCAGCAGTGAATCCTCGCGTGATGATCAGCCCCAGCATTTT. Residues: CASSESSRDDQPQHF.

The V call is TRBV19, the J call TRBJ1-3; D unclear. V was pared by 1 base and J by 0 bases, with 4 bases between. CDR1 is LNHDA, CDR2 SQIVND, per germline (reference sequence). This CDR3 contains 14 residues. The CDR3 nucleotides are TGTGCCAGTAGTATAGTCGGCTCTGGAAACACCATATATTTT. This encodes CASSIVGSGNTIYF.

This sequence joins TRBV5-1 and TRBJ1-3; D possibly corresponds to TRBD1 (5 bases). This CDR3 is 18 amino acids long. Trimming took off 0 bases at V and 0 bases at J, with 16 bases between the two ends. Per the germline V gene, CDR1 is SGHRS and CDR2 is YFSETQ. The CDR3 loop is CASSLEGVRPRSGNTIYF. In DNA form, the CDR3 reads TGCGCCAGCAGCTTGGAAGGGGTACGGCCCCGCTCTGGAAACACCATATATTTT.

V gene TRBV27 combines with J gene TRBJ1-2; 10 positions match TRBD1. Trimming at V came to 2 bases and at J to 5 bases, leaving 5 bases not matched to a gene. This CDR3 region has 15 residues. Germline V gives CDR1 MNHEY, CDR2 SMNVEV (reference sequence). The CDR3 DNA is TGTGCCAGCAGTTTAGGGGACAGGGGCCATTATGGCTACACCTTC. Amino acids: CASSLGDRGHYGYTF.

This chain joins TRBV11-3 and TRBJ2-1, with TRBD2 matching 13 bases. Germline V gene lookup returns CDR1 SGHNT and CDR2 YENEEA. The V segment lost 7 bases and the J segment 8 bases; nucleotides outside the gene matches: 11. The CDR3 totals 16 residues. The DNA for the CDR3 is TGTGCCAGCACCCCGATAACTAGCGGGAGGGCCTATGAGCAGTTCTTC. Residues: CASTPITSGRAYEQFF.

The chain uses TRBV19 and TRBJ1-1; TRBD1 is a possible D gene (6 bases). The germline V gene has CDR1 LNHDA and CDR2 SQIVND (reference sequence). CDR3 length equals 18 residues. Trimming took 5 bases from V and 2 from J, leaving 24 bases between them. The CDR3 nucleotides are TGTGCCAGTAGTCTCCTTCTATGGGGGCAGTCCTCCAACACTGAAGCTTTCTTT. It is translated as CASSLLLWGQSSNTEAFF.

A few counts support this clone. The chain couples TRBV7-2 to TRBJ1-5; no reliable D call. V lost 3 bases, J lost 0 bases, and 3 bases lay in between. The CDR3 totals 13 residues. CDR1 and CDR2 (germline): SGHTA, FQGNSA. In nucleotides, the CDR3 is TGTGCCAGCAGCTTTGATAGCAATCAGCCCCAGCATTTT. Amino acid sequence: CASSFDSNQPQHF. The whole variable domain, filled in from reference TRBV7-2 and TRBJ1-5, reads GAGVSQSPSNKVTEKGKDVELRCDPISGHTALYWYRQSLGQGLEFLIYFQGNSAPDKSGLPSDRFSAERTGGSVSTLTIQRTQQEDSAVYLCASSFDSNQPQHFGDGTRLSIL.

V is TRBV5-1 and J is TRBJ2-7; 10 bases line up with TRBD1. V gave up 4 bases and J gave up 5 bases; unmatched junction bases: 15. Germline CDR1 reads SGHRS; CDR2 reads YFSETQ. The length of the CDR3 is 17 residues. CDR3 amino acids: CASSRYSGTGEWDEQYF. CDR3 nucleotides: TGCGCCAGCAGCCGATATTCCGGGACAGGGGAATGGGACGAGCAGTACTTC.

The rearrangement links TRBV10-3 to TRBJ2-2; 7 nucleotides align to TRBD1. V was clipped by 2 bases and J by 4 bases; unmatched bases: 4. In germline, CDR1 is ENHRY, CDR2 SYGVKD. The CDR3 extends over 15 amino acids. CDR3: CAISEGQAVTGELFF. CDR3 nucleotide sequence: TGTGCCATCAGTGAGGGACAGGCGGTCACCGGGGAGCTGTTTTTT.

This clone was seen a handful of times. CDR3 loop: CASSYAGNNQPQHF. CDR3 coding DNA: TGTGCCAGCAGCTATGCGGGGAACAATCAGCCCCAGCATTTT. V gene TRBV5-6 combines with J gene TRBJ1-5; D is unclear. Trimming cost V 3 bases and J 3 bases, with 10 bases left between them. Germline V CDR1 and CDR2: SGHDT, YYEEEE. The CDR3 covers 14 residues.

The chain joins TRBV27 to TRBJ1-4; the match to TRBD1 covers 7 bases. The V gene's germline CDR1 is MNHEY and CDR2 SMNVEV (reference sequence). The CDR3 has 15 residues. With V trimmed by 8 bases and J by 0 bases, 6 bases remained unmatched. CDR3 region: CASRGGIATNEKLFF. CDR3 nucleotide sequence: TGTGCCAGCCGAGGGGGCATTGCAACTAATGAAAAACTGTTTTTT.

The V call is TRBV29-1, the J call TRBJ1-2; D not certain. The germline V gene has CDR1 SQVTM and CDR2 ANQGSEA. This CDR3 comprises 12 residues. The ends were cut back, 4 bases at V and 2 bases at J, with 8 bases in the middle. The CDR3 loop reads CSVVMGNYGYTF. The CDR3 DNA follows: TGCAGCGTTGTGATGGGGAACTATGGCTACACCTTC.

The J gene is TRBJ1-6, the V gene TRBV28; no firm D call. V was pared by 5 bases and J by 9 bases, with 14 bases between. Germline-derived CDR1 and CDR2 are MDHEN and SYDVKM. This CDR3 is built from 14 residues. CDR3 sequence reads: CASSPDRGGSPLHF. In DNA form, the CDR3 reads TGTGCCAGCAGTCCCGACCGGGGAGGTTCACCCCTCCACTTT.

The chain is built from TRBV6-5 and TRBJ2-5, with D unresolved. Trimming took off 2 bases at V and 2 bases at J, with 9 bases between the two ends. Germline CDR1 MNHEY, CDR2 SVGAGI. This CDR3 has 14 amino acids. CDR3: CASSYNAEQETQYF. In nucleotides, the CDR3 is TGTGCCAGCAGTTACAATGCAGAGCAAGAGACCCAGTACTTC.

This rearrangement joins TRBV20-1 to TRBJ2-7; D call uncertain. CDR1 DFQATT and CDR2 SNEGSKA come from the germline V gene (reference sequence). With 2 bases removed from V and 0 bases from J, the gap between germline ends came to 2 bases. This CDR3 comprises 11 residues. CDR3 DNA: TGCAGTGCTAGATCCTCCTACGAGCAGTACTTC. Translating gives CSARSSYEQYF.

The CDR3 DNA follows: TGTGCCAGCTCACCTTTTTCAGCAGCTAGCAATCAGCCCCAGCATTTT. This sequence encodes CASSPFSAASNQPQHF. The genes are TRBV18 and TRBJ1-5; no clear D gene. Per germline, CDR1 KGHSH and CDR2 LQKENI. V was clipped by 3 bases and J by 0 bases, with 12 bases between them. The CDR3 is 16 residues long.

The rearrangement joins TRBV18 to TRBJ2-5; either TRBD1 or TRBD2 may supply D (5 bases each). CDR3 length: 14 amino acids. Trimming left V 0 bases short and J 10 bases short, with 15 bases between. Per germline, CDR1 KGHSH and CDR2 LQKENI. This CDR3 is CASSPPGTGTSQYF. CDR3 in DNA: TGTGCCAGCTCACCACCCGGGACGGGTACGAGCCAGTACTTC.

A few counts support this clone. The chain links TRBV7-9 to TRBJ1-5; TRBD1 might be the D (5 bases). CDR3 length equals 15 residues. CDR1 is SEHNR and CDR2 is FQNEAQ in the germline V gene (reference sequence). Trimming removed 5 bases from V and 0 bases from J, with 11 bases in between. CDR3 coding DNA: TGTGCCAGCAGCCCGACAGTCGATAGCAATCAGCCCCAGCATTTT. Translating it yields CASSPTVDSNQPQHF. The whole variable domain, remainder taken from reference TRBV7-9 and TRBJ1-5, is DTGVSQNPRHKITKRGQNVTFRCDPISEHNRLYWYRQTLGQGPEFLTYFQNEAQLEKSRLLSDRFSAERPKGSFSTLEIQRTEQGDSAMYLCASSPTVDSNQPQHFGDGTRLSIL.

The chain recombines TRBV13 with TRBJ2-7, with 7 bases identical to TRBD1. Per germline, CDR1 PRHDT and CDR2 FYEKMQ (reference sequence). The J segment lost 1 base and the V segment lost 0 bases, leaving 3 bases of the junction unmatched. The CDR3 length is 15 residues. The CDR3 bases are TGTGCCAGCAGCTTAGGCGGGGACAGTTCCTACGAGCAGTACTTC. Translated: CASSLGGDSSYEQYF.

V gene TRBV2 combines with J gene TRBJ2-4; 10 bases are a match to TRBD2. V trimming: 5 bases; J trimming: 6 bases; junction bases outside the gene matches: 4. CDR1 and CDR2 (germline): SNHLY, FYNNEI. CDR3 length: 14 amino acids. The CDR3 here is CASSLAGALNIQYF. DNA for the CDR3: TGTGCCAGCAGTCTAGCGGGAGCGTTAAACATTCAGTACTTC.

V gene TRBV7-2 combines with J gene TRBJ2-2; 10 bases match TRBD2. CDR1 and CDR2 (germline): SGHTA, FQGNSA. Germline trimming cut 4 bases from V and 7 bases from J; bases unmatched to any gene: 6. This CDR3 comprises 15 residues. DNA for the CDR3: TGTGCCAGCAGCTCGCTAGCGGGAGAGGTCGGGGAGCTGTTTTTT. It specifies CASSSLAGEVGELFF.

This chain joins TRBV25-1 and TRBJ2-5; D remains unclear. The CDR3 covers 13 residues. Germline CDR1 reads MGHDK; CDR2 reads SYGVNS. V was shortened by 6 bases and J by 4 bases, with 12 bases between the two germline ends. The CDR3: CASRGRGRETQYF. CDR3 nucleotide sequence: TGTGCCAGCAGGGGTCGTGGGCGAGAGACCCAGTACTTC.

This clone has only one observation. The chain uses TRBV28 and TRBJ1-2; D is undetermined. Trimming pared 1 base from V and 6 bases from J, leaving 15 bases between. Germline CDR1 is MDHEN and CDR2 is SYDVKM. This CDR3 is 15 amino acids long. The DNA for the CDR3 is TGTGCCAGCAGTTTATTGGTCGGGCAGGATAATGGCTACACCTTC. Protein: CASSLLVGQDNGYTF.